This T cell receptor (beta chain) was sequenced during a study of T cell changes during pregnancy in multiple sclerosis. This CDR3 is 17 amino acids long. The table came from immunoSEQ multiplex PCR; TCRdb's copy has only in-frame clones and leaves some out. The sample yields some 80,000 clones, 94% seen once. V is TRBV21-1 and J is TRBJ1-5. TRBV21-1 is a pseudogene. The sequence was obtained from a female donor with multiple sclerosis, enrolled in a pregnancy study. This sample comprised CD4+ T cells from peripheral blood mononuclear cells, obtained after pregnancy. The CDR3 reads CASKRGGQLYSNQPQHF. The CDR3 coding sequence is TGTGCCAGCAAACGGGGGGGACAGTTATATAGCAATCAGCCCCAGCATTTT.